The present TCR beta chain was sequenced within a study of Ad26.COV2.S vaccination and SARS-CoV-2 variants. Overall study: Ad26.COV2.S arm of COV1001 included the donor.

Treatment given: about 20 received Ad26.COV2.S at low or high dose, single or two shots; a few received placebo; per-sample allocation not given. Samples analyzed were those drawn on day 63 after the first vaccine or placebo injection. A Boston donor was an adult aged 18-55 years. Trimming took off 6 bases at V and 5 bases at J, with 17 bases between the two ends. CDR1 and CDR2 (germline): SGHAT, FQNNGV. This CDR3 is 15 amino acids long. Assay: immunoSEQ multiplex PCR; the TCRdb copy retains only in-frame clones and omits some. The sample lists about 440,000 clones; roughly 89% were seen once. The sequence was collected from a person aged 18-65 years who received the Ad26.COV2.S COVID-19 vaccine or a placebo. Sequences were derived from peripheral blood, sampled in a trial of Ad26.COV2.S vaccine versus placebo. The V call is TRBV11-2, the J call TRBJ2-1, with a tentative D call TRBD2 (7 bases). In DNA form, the CDR3 reads TGTGCCAGCAGGTTCCCGGGGGGCTATAACAATGAGCAGTTCTTC. It yields the protein CASRFPGGYNNEQFF.